This T cell receptor beta chain appears in the sequencing data of a study of neurological immune-mediated disorders. The CDR3 is made up of 15 amino acids. V shed 8 bases, J shed 4 bases, and the junction held 13 bases outside the gene matches. Germline V gene lookup returns CDR1 MNHEY and CDR2 SMNVEV (reference sequence). TCRdb re-called the 5' RACE reads through MiXCR, storing one row per CDR3 protein. Of roughly 38,000 distinct CDR3 sequences listed, 11% are singletons. Specified time point: technical triplicate 1. The unsorted libraries were prepared from 2 million PBMCs (stored at -80 C). There are many counts of this clonotype.

The chain employs TRBV27 and TRBJ1-2, with 7 bases aligning to TRBD1. Sequencing was done on a sample of PBMCs. This TCR was recovered from a man aged 60 to 69 with HTLV-1-associated myelopathy (HAM/TSP). The CDR3 sequence is CASRPRGQGVYGYTF. The DNA for the CDR3 is TGTGCCAGCCGACCCCGTGGGCAGGGGGTCTATGGCTACACCTTC.